This paragraph reports one T cell receptor beta chain. Germline loops: CDR1 MNHNS, CDR2 SASEGT. The length of the CDR3 is 15 residues. V was pared by 1 base and J by 8 bases, with 5 bases of the junction left unmatched. The sample originates from a study of control samples from healthy donors and cancer patients. TCRdb's table, derived via immunoSEQ multiplex PCR, lists solely in-frame clones and lacks some. This sample has 25,000 to 35,000 clones, with 75% to 95% found just once. The source material was PBMCs. The gene calls are TRBV6-1 and TRBJ1-4; the match to TRBD1 covers 9 bases. The TCR comes from a man in his forties or fifties with lung cancer. The CDR3 reads CASSEVDRGGEKLFF. The CDR3, as DNA: TGTGCCAGCAGTGAAGTAGACAGGGGGGGCGAAAAACTGTTTTTT.